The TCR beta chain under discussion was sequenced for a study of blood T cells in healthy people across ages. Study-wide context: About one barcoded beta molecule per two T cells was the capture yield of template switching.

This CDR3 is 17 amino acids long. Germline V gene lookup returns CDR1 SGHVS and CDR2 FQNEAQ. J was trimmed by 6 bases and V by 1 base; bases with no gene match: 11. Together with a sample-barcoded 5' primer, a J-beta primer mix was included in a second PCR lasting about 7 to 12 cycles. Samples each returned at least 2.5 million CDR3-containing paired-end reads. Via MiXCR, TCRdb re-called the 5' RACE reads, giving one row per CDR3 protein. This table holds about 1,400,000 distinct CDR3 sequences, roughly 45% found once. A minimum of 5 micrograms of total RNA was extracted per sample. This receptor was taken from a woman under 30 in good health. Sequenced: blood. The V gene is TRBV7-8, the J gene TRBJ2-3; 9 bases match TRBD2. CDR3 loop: CASSLGRRGGAGDTQYF. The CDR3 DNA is TGTGCCAGCAGCTTAGGGCGACGCGGGGGGGCCGGGGATACGCAGTATTTT.